This entry lists 7 T cell receptor beta chains sequenced from one sample in a study of early T cells in non-severe SARS-CoV-2 infection. TCRdb ran MiXCR on the 5' RACE reads and lists one entry per CDR3 protein. The sample lists 80,000 to 100,000 distinct CDR3 sequences; about 15% were seen once. The sequenced sample consisted of whole blood. Source of these receptors: an adult who was a healthcare worker with PCR-confirmed SARS-CoV-2 infection or an uninfected control (not recorded which).

The J gene is TRBJ1-2, the V gene TRBV4-3; unclear D gene. V shed 1 base and J shed 2 bases, with 11 bases lying between them. Germline V lookup: CDR1 LGHNA, CDR2 YSLEER. This CDR3 is 15 amino acids long. The CDR3 protein is CASSQGNGINYGYTF. The CDR3 DNA reads TGCGCCAGCAGCCAAGGTAACGGCATAAACTATGGCTACACCTTC.

The chain links TRBV6-6 to TRBJ2-3; D is perhaps TRBD1 or TRBD2 (5 bases each). V was pared by 6 bases and J by 2 bases, with 12 bases between. Germline loops: CDR1 MNHNY, CDR2 SVGAGI (reference sequence). The CDR3 has 14 amino acids. CDR3 in amino acids: CASSPGRNTDTQYF. In DNA, the CDR3 is TGTGCCAGCAGCCCGGGACGCAACACAGATACGCAGTATTTT.

V is TRBV6-2 or TRBV6-3 and J is TRBJ2-1; TRBD2 aligns across 11 bases. The J segment lost 6 bases and the V segment lost 0 bases, leaving 1 base of the junction unmatched. The CDR3 has 15 residues. Germline CDR1 and CDR2: MNHEY and SVGEGT. The CDR3 loop reads CASSYSTSGANEQFF. The CDR3, as DNA: TGTGCCAGCAGTTACTCGACTAGCGGGGCCAATGAGCAGTTCTTC.

This clonotype has just a few counts. The chain employs TRBV7-2 and TRBJ2-1, with 12 bases matching TRBD1. Germline CDR1 SGHTA, CDR2 FQGNSA. The CDR3 runs to 14 residues. J lost 3 bases, V lost 9 bases, and 3 bases had no gene match. The CDR3 DNA reads as TGTGCCAGTGGGGACAGGGGGCTCTACAATGAGCAGTTCTTC. Translated, it gives CASGDRGLYNEQFF.

This clonotype has a count of ten or more. This rearrangement joins TRBV15 to TRBJ1-2; possible D gene TRBD1, 6 bases. The CDR3 covers 13 residues. Looked up from germline, CDR1 is LNHNV and CDR2 is YYDKDF (reference sequence). Between the trimmed V and J ends, which lost 5 bases and 3 bases, there was a span of 10 bases. The CDR3 region is CATSFQGYYGYTF. The DNA of the CDR3 is TGTGCCACCAGCTTCCAGGGGTACTATGGCTACACCTTC.

This clonotype was seen a handful of times. J is TRBJ1-1 and V is TRBV29-1; 9 nucleotides match TRBD1. After removal of 3 bases from V and 10 bases from J, the junction contained 6 bases not matched to a gene. The CDR3 runs 12 residues. CDR1 is SQVTM, CDR2 ANQGSEA, per germline. CDR3 loop: CSVEAGTGRAFF. The CDR3 coding sequence is TGCAGCGTTGAGGCCGGGACAGGGAGAGCTTTCTTT.

This chain's CDR3 is CASRRVDTIYF. DNA for the CDR3: TGTGCCAGCCGGCGGGTCGACACCATATATTTT. This chain joins TRBV7-2 and TRBJ1-3, with D uncertain. CDR1 and CDR2 (germline): SGHTA, FQGNSA. The CDR3 runs to 11 residues. V was cut by 8 bases and J by 8 bases, with 10 bases left in between. The entire variable domain, with the rest obtained from reference TRBV7-2 and TRBJ1-3, is as follows: GAGVSQSPSNKVTEKGKDVELRCDPISGHTALYWYRQSLGQGLEFLIYFQGNSAPDKSGLPSDRFSAERTGGSVSTLTIQRTQQEDSAVYLCASRRVDTIYFGEGSWLTVV.